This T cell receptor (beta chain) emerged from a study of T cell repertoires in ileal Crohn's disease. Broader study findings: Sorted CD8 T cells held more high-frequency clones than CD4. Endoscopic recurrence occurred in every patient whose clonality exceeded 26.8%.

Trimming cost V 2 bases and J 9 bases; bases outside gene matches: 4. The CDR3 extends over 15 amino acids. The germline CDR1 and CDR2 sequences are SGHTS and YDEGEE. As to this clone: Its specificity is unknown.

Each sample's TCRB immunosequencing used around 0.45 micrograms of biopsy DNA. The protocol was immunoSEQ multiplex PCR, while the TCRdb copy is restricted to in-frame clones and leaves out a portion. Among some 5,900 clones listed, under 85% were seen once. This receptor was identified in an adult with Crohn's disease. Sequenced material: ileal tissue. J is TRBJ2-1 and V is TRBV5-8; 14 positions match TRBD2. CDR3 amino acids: CASSLGLAGGLEQFF. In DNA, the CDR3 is TGTGCCAGCAGCTTAGGACTAGCGGGGGGCCTTGAGCAGTTCTTC.